Below are 15 T cell receptor beta chains sequenced from a single sample in a study of beta chain features in type 1 diabetes. General study findings and limits: Moderate but significant shortening of TCRB CDR3s was recorded in all four CD4+ subsets from Type 1 diabetes patients.

These receptors' antigens are unknown. Since all of the isolated RNA was reverse transcribed, expressed TCRB transcripts were what got sequenced. Data came from immunoSEQ multiplex PCR; TCRdb stores just in-frame clones and leaves some out. The sample records around 140,000 clones, approximately 9% being singletons. Sequencing input: central memory CD4+ T cells from blood. All receptors derive from a young man with type 1 diabetes.

DNA for the CDR3: TGTGCCAGCAGCCCTCAGGGGGCCTGGGACACTGAAGCTTTCTTT. It is translated as CASSPQGAWDTEAFF. V usage is TRBV9 and J usage is TRBJ1-1, with 8 bases that match TRBD1. The germline V gene encodes CDR1 SGDLS and CDR2 YYNGEE. The V gene end was trimmed by 4 bases and the J gene end by 3 bases; junction bases not matched to a gene: 8. CDR3 length: 15 amino acids.

The chain links TRBV28 to TRBJ1-5; D is unresolved. The ends were cut back, 4 bases at V and 3 bases at J, with 13 bases in the middle. CDR3 length: 15 residues. Germline values: CDR1 MDHEN, CDR2 SYDVKM. CDR3 region: CASSSAGTNNQPQHF. The DNA for the CDR3 is TGTGCCAGCAGTTCAGCGGGAACAAACAATCAGCCCCAGCATTTT.

This chain connects TRBV30 to TRBJ2-3; possibly TRBD1 for D (5 bases). Germline V CDR1 and CDR2: GTSNPN, SVGIG (reference sequence). V lost 4 bases and J 0 bases, leaving 14 bases between the germline ends. CDR3 length: 15 residues. The CDR3 nucleotides are TGTGCCTGGAAGAAACAGGATACTAGCACAGATACGCAGTATTTT. Its translation is CAWKKQDTSTDTQYF.

A remark on this clone: Germline is not matched at one junction end, which may reflect a read error. The chain links TRBV27 to TRBJ2-1; 11 nucleotides agree with TRBD2. Germline values: CDR1 MNHEY, CDR2 SMNVEV (reference sequence). This CDR3 region has 13 residues. CDR3: CASSLNSGGAWIF. The CDR3 coding sequence is TGTGCCAGCAGTTTGAATAGCGGGGGGGCCTGGATCTTC.

The V gene is TRBV6-6, the J gene TRBJ1-5, with 8 nucleotides matching TRBD1. Germline V gene sequence: CDR1 MNHNY, CDR2 SVGAGI (reference sequence). V shed 8 bases, J shed 7 bases, and the junction held 10 bases outside the gene matches. The CDR3 consists of 14 residues. The CDR3 loop is CASLDRGRLQPQHF. The CDR3 DNA is TGTGCCAGCCTTGACAGGGGACGGTTGCAGCCCCAGCATTTT.

There are a few counts of this clone. V is TRBV15 and J is TRBJ1-2; D is ambiguous. There are 15 residues in the CDR3. The germline gives CDR1 LNHNV, CDR2 YYDKDF (reference sequence). Trimming cost V 0 bases and J 6 bases, with 14 bases left between them. The CDR3 coding sequence is TGTGCCACCAGCAGAGATCCCTTAAGAGTGGATGGCTACACCTTC. Translating it yields CATSRDPLRVDGYTF.

CDR3 DNA: TGTGCCAGCAGCTGGGCGGGAGTGAACACTGAAGCTTTCTTT. Translation: CASSWAGVNTEAFF. The chain carries TRBV5-6 and TRBJ1-1; D call uncertain. The germline CDR1 and CDR2 sequences are SGHDT and YYEEEE. The CDR3 length is 14 residues. Trimming took 3 bases from V and 0 from J, leaving 9 bases between them.

This clone was observed a handful of times. The chain employs TRBV5-1 and TRBJ2-5; TRBD2 matches 10 bases. This CDR3 spans 18 amino acids. Germline CDR1 is SGHRS and CDR2 is YFSETQ. V shed 0 bases and J 2 bases; nucleotides not matched to a gene: 10. CDR3 nucleotide sequence: TGCGCCAGCAGCTTGGGACTAGCGGGTGTTCCGGGGCAAGAGACCCAGTACTTC. This codes for CASSLGLAGVPGQETQYF.

The V call is TRBV5-4, the J call TRBJ2-1, with 14 nucleotides matching TRBD2. This CDR3 contains 18 residues. J was trimmed by 0 bases and V by 4 bases; bases with no gene match: 6. Germline CDR1 reads SGHNT; CDR2 reads YYREEE (reference sequence). The CDR3 protein is CASSPGLAGGSSYNEQFF. The CDR3 DNA follows: TGTGCCAGCAGCCCTGGACTAGCGGGGGGCAGCTCCTACAATGAGCAGTTCTTC.

This clone was counted only a few times. V gene TRBV5-1 combines with J gene TRBJ2-2; no firm D call. Germline lookup yields CDR1 SGHRS and CDR2 YFSETQ. The V end was cut by 4 bases, the J end by 6 bases, with 13 bases between. This CDR3 region has 14 residues. CDR3 DNA sequence: TGCGCCAGCAGCCCCAACTTGGGCGCCGGGGAGCTGTTTTTT. This gives the protein CASSPNLGAGELFF.

The V call is TRBV11-2, the J call TRBJ2-1; 9 nucleotides align to TRBD2. This CDR3 region has 15 residues. The germline CDR1 and CDR2 sequences are SGHAT and FQNNGV. V trimming: 1 base; J trimming: 4 bases; junction bases outside the gene matches: 2. The chain's CDR3 is CASSLGLAEYNEQFF. CDR3 DNA: TGTGCCAGCAGCTTAGGACTAGCGGAGTACAATGAGCAGTTCTTC.

The table lists this clone with a few counts. The chain couples TRBV5-6 to TRBJ2-1, with 10 bases identical to TRBD2. V lost 1 base, J lost 8 bases, and 9 bases stayed unmatched. The CDR3 totals 16 residues. Germline-derived CDR1 and CDR2 are SGHDT and YYEEEE. The CDR3, as DNA: TGTGCCAGCAGCTTGTCACTAGCGGGGAGCAGGGATGAGCAGTTCTTC. Protein sequence: CASSLSLAGSRDEQFF.

The sample holds a few counts of this clone. Distinct nucleotide sequences in the sample also encode this CDR3. The V gene is TRBV18, the J gene TRBJ2-5; D is perhaps TRBD2 (5 bases). V lost 6 bases and J 2 bases, leaving 10 bases between the germline ends. This CDR3 has 13 amino acids. In germline, CDR1 is KGHSH, CDR2 LQKENI. The CDR3 spells CASSRAEQETQYF. The CDR3 nucleotides read TGTGCCAGCTCGAGGGCAGAGCAAGAGACCCAGTACTTC.

The chain recombines TRBV5-8 with TRBJ2-3; 7 bases line up with TRBD2. Per germline, CDR1 SGHTS and CDR2 YDEGEE. Trimming at V came to 2 bases and at J to 2 bases, leaving 5 bases not matched to a gene. The CDR3 covers 15 residues. The CDR3 sequence: CASSFLAGSTDTQYF. CDR3 nucleotide sequence: TGTGCCAGCAGCTTCTTAGCGGGTTCCACAGATACGCAGTATTTT.

The rearrangement links TRBV4-2 to TRBJ1-2; D perhaps matches TRBD1 (6 bases). Germline CDR1 reads LGHNA; CDR2 reads YNFKEQ. Trimming took off 0 bases at V and 4 bases at J, with 15 bases between the two ends. The CDR3 is 16 amino acids. The CDR3 DNA reads as TGTGCCAGCAGCCAAGATACAGGGATAGGCGCCTATGGCTACACCTTC. It encodes CASSQDTGIGAYGYTF.